The 32 T cell receptor beta chains presented below share a single source sample, sequenced in a study of T cell repertoires in cytomegalovirus infection. No cognate antigen is known for these TCRs. TCRdb re-called the reads through MiXCR, storing one row per CDR3 protein. This table has 450,000 to 550,000 distinct CDR3 sequences, roughly 43% appearing once. The sequenced sample was cultured PBMCs, obtained from culture after CMV antigen stimulation. All receptors derive from a human donor in good health (CMV status not recorded). Some clones in this sample may be carry-over from other donors' samples.

The gene calls are TRBV6-2 or TRBV6-3 and TRBJ1-4; D is uncertain. The CDR3 consists of 16 residues. CDR1 is MNHEY, CDR2 SVGEGT, per germline. Trimming removed 6 bases at V and 8 bases at J, with 22 bases between. The CDR3 spells CASRRIATALGEKLFF. The CDR3 DNA reads as TGTGCCAGCAGAAGAATCGCGACTGCGCTAGGGGAAAAACTGTTTTTT.

The rearrangement links TRBV29-1 to TRBJ2-7; 10 positions agree with TRBD1. Germline CDR1 reads SQVTM; CDR2 reads ANQGSEA. Trimming at V came to 7 bases and at J to 2 bases, leaving 5 bases not matched to a gene. The CDR3 covers 13 residues. For the CDR3, the DNA is TGCAGCGCAATGACAGGGGGCCCCTACGAGCAGTACTTC. Amino acids: CSAMTGGPYEQYF.

This sequence joins TRBV4-2 and TRBJ1-4; 7 bases fit TRBD1. The CDR3 extends over 16 amino acids. The ends lost 3 bases at V and 0 bases at J; junction bases unmatched: 4. The germline gives CDR1 LGHNA, CDR2 YNFKEQ. Written as DNA, the CDR3 is TGTGCCAGCAGCCACAGAACAGGGGCAACTAATGAAAAACTGTTTTTT. Translation: CASSHRTGATNEKLFF.

The rearrangement uses TRBV6-6 and TRBJ2-3; D may be TRBD2 (7 bases). In germline, CDR1 is MNHNY, CDR2 SVGAGI (reference sequence). Trimming shortened V by 5 bases and J by 7 bases, and 16 bases separated the two germline ends. This CDR3 region has 14 residues. The CDR3 coding sequence is TGTGCCAGCAGTGATTGGGGGAGGGGGTATACGCAGTATTTT. As protein: CASSDWGRGYTQYF.

This chain connects TRBV9 to TRBJ1-2, with TRBD1 as a possible D gene (6 bases). V shed 3 bases and J shed 4 bases, with 7 bases lying between them. The CDR3 is made up of 12 amino acids. Germline V gives CDR1 SGDLS, CDR2 YYNGEE. The CDR3 DNA follows: TGTGCCAGCAGCGGGGGGGCCTATGGCTACACCTTC. Translation gives CASSGGAYGYTF.

This chain links TRBV20-1 with TRBJ1-1; D may be TRBD1 (5 bases). The germline V gene encodes CDR1 DFQATT and CDR2 SNEGSKA (reference sequence). V was shortened by 6 bases and J by 1 base, with 12 bases between the two germline ends. The CDR3 runs 13 residues. CDR3 loop: CSAARQTNTEAFF. The CDR3 nucleotides are TGCAGTGCGGCCAGACAGACGAACACTGAAGCTTTCTTT.

This clonotype appeared a few times. The chain joins TRBV6-2 or TRBV6-3 to TRBJ2-7; TRBD2 matches 9 bases. Germline V gene sequence: CDR1 MNHEY, CDR2 SVGEGT. The ends lost 0 bases at V and 0 bases at J; junction bases unmatched: 6. The CDR3 extends over 17 amino acids. The CDR3 here is CASSYSFGGGGSYEQYF. For the CDR3, the DNA is TGTGCCAGCAGTTACTCGTTCGGCGGGGGGGGCTCCTACGAGCAGTACTTC.

The chain combines TRBV3-1 with TRBJ2-7; possible D gene TRBD1, 6 bases. Trimming removed 4 bases from V and 2 bases from J, with 12 bases in between. The CDR3 spans 14 residues. The germline V gene encodes CDR1 LGHDT and CDR2 YNNKEL (reference sequence). As DNA, the CDR3 is TGTGCCAGCAGCCCACGGGACAAACCCTACGAGCAGTACTTC. Amino acid sequence: CASSPRDKPYEQYF.

The J gene is TRBJ2-7, the V gene TRBV7-9, with 11 bases fitting TRBD2. CDR1 and CDR2 from the germline V gene are SEHNR and FQNEAQ (reference sequence). The CDR3 is 16 residues long. J was trimmed by 7 bases and V by 6 bases; bases with no gene match: 14. CDR3 protein: CASRKGTSGTITEQYF. CDR3 in DNA: TGTGCCAGCAGAAAAGGGACTAGCGGAACAATTACGGAGCAGTACTTC.

The rearrangement links TRBV20-1 to TRBJ2-7; 9 bases match TRBD2. This CDR3 contains 14 residues. V lost 4 bases, J lost 2 bases, and 6 bases stayed unmatched. From germline, CDR1 is DFQATT and CDR2 SNEGSKA (reference sequence). The CDR3 DNA is TGCAGTGCTACCCCGGGACTAGCAGCCTACGAGCAGTACTTC. Protein: CSATPGLAAYEQYF.

This clonotype was observed a handful of times. The rearrangement uses TRBV20-1 and TRBJ2-5; 10 bases fit TRBD2. The germline gives CDR1 DFQATT, CDR2 SNEGSKA (reference sequence). V lost 3 bases and J lost 4; bases outside the gene matches: 11. This CDR3 is 16 amino acids long. The CDR3 DNA reads as TGCAGTGCTAGTGCTGAAGCGGGAGGGCCTGGAGAGACCCAGTACTTC. Amino acids: CSASAEAGGPGETQYF.

On this clonotype: At one end, the junction sequence differs from germline, possibly due to a read error. The chain couples TRBV19 to TRBJ2-2; D is ambiguous. Germline V gene lookup returns CDR1 LNHDA and CDR2 SQIVND (reference sequence). The CDR3 contains 15 residues. The CDR3 nucleotides are TGTGCCGGTAGTATAGGAAGCCACCCCCCCGGGGAGCTGTTTTTT. Translated, it gives CAGSIGSHPPGELFF.

In this sample, this clonotype turned up once. This chain joins TRBV6-2 or TRBV6-3 and TRBJ2-3; the D gene is possibly TRBD1 (6 bases). This CDR3 has 13 residues. Germline assignment: CDR1 MNHEY and CDR2 SVGEGT. The germline V and J ends were trimmed by 6 bases and 1 base, with 8 bases remaining between them. CDR3 sequence (DNA): TGTGCCAGCAGAAGACAGGGCACAGATACGCAGTATTTT. This encodes CASRRQGTDTQYF.

This clonotype was counted a single time. The CDR3 spells CASSQGHGAQFF. The CDR3 DNA is TGTGCCAGCAGCCAAGGACACGGGGCGCAGTTCTTC. The V gene is TRBV3-1, the J gene TRBJ2-1; D is perhaps TRBD1 or TRBD2 (5 bases each). V lost 1 base to trimming and J lost 12 bases, with 10 bases between them. Germline assignment: CDR1 LGHDT and CDR2 YNNKEL (reference sequence). The CDR3 is 12 amino acids.

This clonotype was seen more than once but under ten times. CDR3 in DNA: TGTGCCAGCAGCGTCACAGGGGGTGATTCACCCCTCCACTTT. Translating it yields CASSVTGGDSPLHF. The chain uses TRBV7-8 and TRBJ1-6; 8 bases line up with TRBD1. This CDR3 has 14 residues. In germline, CDR1 is SGHVS, CDR2 FQNEAQ. V gave up 5 bases and J gave up 8 bases; unmatched junction bases: 5.

The chain couples TRBV27 to TRBJ2-3; D perhaps matches TRBD2 (5 bases). Germline CDR1 reads MNHEY; CDR2 reads SMNVEV (reference sequence). Trimming stripped 6 bases from V and 2 bases from J, with 18 bases between. The CDR3 has 16 residues. The CDR3 reads CASRWAGGVFTDTQYF. Here the CDR3 DNA reads TGTGCCAGCAGATGGGCGGGCGGCGTCTTCACAGATACGCAGTATTTT.

The chain combines TRBV6-6 with TRBJ1-6, with D possibly being TRBD1 (5 bases). The V gene lost 4 bases and the J gene lost 8 bases, with 9 bases spanning the gap. The germline CDR1 and CDR2 sequences are MNHNY and SVGAGI (reference sequence). CDR3 length equals 13 residues. CDR3 nucleotide sequence: TGTGCCAGCAGTTCGCAGGGTTATTCACCCCTCCACTTT. It yields the protein CASSSQGYSPLHF.

The sample holds one count of this clonotype. The chain has TRBV7-2 and TRBJ1-1, with no clear D. The germline V and J ends were trimmed by 0 bases and 11 bases, with 13 bases remaining between them. This CDR3 is built from 13 residues. Germline CDR1 is SGHTA and CDR2 is FQGNSA. The CDR3, as DNA: TGTGCCAGCAGCTTAGCGTGGGTGGCAAGGGCTTTCTTT. Its translation: CASSLAWVARAFF.

This clonotype has more than one count but fewer than ten. The chain uses TRBV6-1 and TRBJ2-3; perhaps TRBD2 as D (6 bases). This CDR3 spans 16 amino acids. Between the trimmed V and J ends, which lost 7 bases and 3 bases, there was a span of 20 bases. Germline V gives CDR1 MNHNS, CDR2 SASEGT. CDR3 coding DNA: TGTGCCAGCACGCCGGATCCTCCGGGAGTAACAGATACGCAGTATTTT. Translation: CASTPDPPGVTDTQYF.

This sequence joins TRBV19 and TRBJ2-1; possibly TRBD2 for D (5 bases). Germline V gives CDR1 LNHDA, CDR2 SQIVND (reference sequence). V shed 3 bases and J shed 4 bases, with 22 bases lying between them. The CDR3 is made up of 18 amino acids. The CDR3 reads CASSMDGPSAGGYNEQFF. The CDR3 DNA sequence: TGTGCCAGTAGTATGGACGGCCCCTCTGCGGGTGGATACAATGAGCAGTTCTTC. Filled out from reference TRBV19 and TRBJ2-1, the complete variable domain reads DGGITQSPKYLFRKEGQNVTLSCEQNLNHDAMYWYRQDPGQGLRLIYYSQIVNDFQKGDIAEGYSVSREKKESFPLTVTSAQKNPTAFYLCASSMDGPSAGGYNEQFFGPGTRLTVL.

The chain combines TRBV10-3 with TRBJ1-1, with TRBD1 identical over 11 bases. Germline CDR1 is ENHRY and CDR2 is SYGVKD. V lost 8 bases and J lost 4; bases outside the gene matches: 6. The CDR3 runs 14 residues. In DNA, the CDR3 is TGTGCCATCGGCGGACAGGGGGCTTTCACTGAAGCTTTCTTT. It codes for CAIGGQGAFTEAFF.

The V and J genes are TRBV20-1 and TRBJ2-7, with D possibly matching TRBD1 (7 bases). Germline V gene lookup returns CDR1 DFQATT and CDR2 SNEGSKA (reference sequence). The CDR3 is made up of 16 amino acids. The V gene lost 4 bases and the J gene lost 0 bases, with 19 bases spanning the gap. This chain's CDR3 is CSANQAGGGFSYEQYF. CDR3 bases: TGCAGTGCTAATCAGGCAGGGGGAGGTTTCTCCTACGAGCAGTACTTC.

This clonotype has more than one count but fewer than ten. This chain uses TRBV4-3 with TRBJ2-3; no definite D call. The length of the CDR3 is 16 residues. CDR1 LGHNA and CDR2 YSLEER come from the germline V gene. Trimming shortened V by 3 bases and J by 3 bases, and 16 bases separated the two germline ends. The CDR3 sequence is CASSHSSSNGTDTQYF. The CDR3 DNA reads as TGCGCCAGCAGCCACAGTAGCTCAAACGGGACAGATACGCAGTATTTT.

As to this clonotype: A junction boundary mismatches the germline segment, possibly from a read error. The chain uses TRBV11-2 and TRBJ2-5; D possibly matches TRBD1 or TRBD2 (6 bases each). The CDR3 covers 13 residues. CDR1 and CDR2 (germline): SGHAT, FQNNGV. DNA for the CDR3: TGTGCCAGCAGCTTAGAGGGGGGCGGGGACGTCCACTTC. Translating gives CASSLEGGGDVHF. Full variable domain (rest looked up from reference TRBV11-2 and TRBJ2-5): EAGVAQSPRYKIIEKRQSVAFWCNPISGHATLYWYQQILGQGPKLLIQFQNNGVVDDSQLPKDRFSAERLKGVDSTLKIQPAKLEDSAVYLCASSLEGGGDVHFGPGTRLLVL.

This clonotype showed up just a few times. V and J are TRBV6-2 or TRBV6-3 and TRBJ2-3; D is possibly TRBD2 (6 bases). The CDR3 spans 15 residues. The V end was cut by 6 bases, the J end by 2 bases, with 15 bases between. CDR1 and CDR2 (germline): MNHEY, SVGEGT. The CDR3 spells CASREGEWNTDTQYF. For the CDR3, the DNA is TGTGCCAGCAGGGAGGGCGAGTGGAACACAGATACGCAGTATTTT.

This clonotype was detected a few times. This sequence joins TRBV7-8 and TRBJ1-4, with a possible D match to TRBD1 (5 bases). V lost 5 bases to trimming and J lost 10 bases, with 20 bases between them. The CDR3 totals 15 residues. CDR1 and CDR2 from the germline V gene are SGHVS and FQNEAQ. The CDR3 bases are TGTGCCAGCAGCCCTGTGGTGGGGCGGGGCGTAAAACTGTTTTTT. Translated, it gives CASSPVVGRGVKLFF. The variable domain in full, completed from reference TRBV7-8 and TRBJ1-4, reads GAGVSQSPRYKVAKRGQDVALRCDPISGHVSLFWYQQALGQGPEFLTYFQNEAQLDKSGLPSDRFFAERPEGSVSTLKIQRTQQEDSAVYLCASSPVVGRGVKLFFGSGTQLSVL.

This clonotype has a handful of counts. J is TRBJ2-3 and V is TRBV7-6, with a tentative D call TRBD2 (6 bases). The CDR3 runs 13 residues. Per the germline V gene, CDR1 is SGHVS and CDR2 is FNYEAQ. V was shortened by 4 bases and J by 2 bases, with 7 bases between the two germline ends. This CDR3 is CASSWTTTDTQYF. DNA of the CDR3: TGTGCCAGCAGCTGGACTACCACAGATACGCAGTATTTT.

The V gene is TRBV27, the J gene TRBJ2-7; possible D gene TRBD2, 5 bases. The CDR3 runs 13 residues. V was clipped by 2 bases and J by 5 bases, with 10 bases between them. The germline CDR1 and CDR2 sequences are MNHEY and SMNVEV (reference sequence). The CDR3 reads CASSLRGLDEQYF. The CDR3 region has the DNA TGTGCCAGCAGTTTAAGAGGACTCGACGAGCAGTACTTC.

This clonotype was seen just once. This chain links TRBV7-2 with TRBJ1-3; no clear D. Trimming took off 2 bases at V and 4 bases at J, with 6 bases between the two ends. Germline assignment: CDR1 SGHTA and CDR2 FQGNSA. The CDR3 sequence is 13 residues long. DNA of the CDR3: TGTGCCAGCAGCTTAATGTGGGGAAACACCATATATTTT. It specifies CASSLMWGNTIYF.

This clonotype was detected only a few times. The chain carries TRBV7-8 and TRBJ2-1; 8 nucleotides align to TRBD2. This CDR3 has 15 amino acids. Trimming at V came to 5 bases and at J to 7 bases, leaving 10 bases not matched to a gene. Germline values: CDR1 SGHVS, CDR2 FQNEAQ. DNA for the CDR3: TGTGCCAGCAGCCGCTCGGCGGGGGGCCGTAATGAGCAGTTCTTC. It is translated as CASSRSAGGRNEQFF.

This chain links TRBV18 with TRBJ2-1; the match to TRBD2 covers 10 bases. V trimming: 0 bases; J trimming: 6 bases; junction bases outside the gene matches: 5. This CDR3 is built from 16 residues. Germline lookup yields CDR1 KGHSH and CDR2 LQKENI. The CDR3 coding sequence is TGTGCCAGCTCACCACCGGGGGCTAGCGGGAGCAATGAGCAGTTCTTC. Encoded protein: CASSPPGASGSNEQFF.

The chain has TRBV19 and TRBJ1-1; D perhaps matches TRBD1 (5 bases). Germline V gene lookup returns CDR1 LNHDA and CDR2 SQIVND (reference sequence). CDR3 length: 14 amino acids. The ends were cut back, 9 bases at V and 7 bases at J, with 21 bases in the middle. CDR3: CASSTDAGVNEAFF. Here the CDR3 DNA reads TGTGCCAGCTCAACTGACGCGGGGGTGAATGAAGCTTTCTTT.